A selection of T cell receptor beta chains follows, all from one sample in a study of OX40 agonist ivuxolimab in advanced cancers. The assay was immunoSEQ multiplex PCR, and TCRdb's table has in-frame clones only and misses some. The data show about 90,000 clones, around 85% seen once. Sequenced here: CD4+ or CD8+ T cells sorted from blood, sampled in a trial of the OX40 agonist ivuxolimab. These receptors were obtained from an adult with an advanced solid tumor such as melanoma, head and neck, liver or kidney cancer. Both conserved end residues are part of each CDR3. D genes are given only for firm matches. A row's size may be missing; if present it is once, few, many or a size class.

D gene	V gene	clone size	J gene	CDR3 protein	CDR3 DNA
.	TRBV7-3	.	TRBJ2-3	CASSLTGDTQYF	TGTGCCAGCAGCTTAACAGGAGATACGCAGTATTTT
TRBD2	TRBV5-1	.	TRBJ2-5	CASSLANVGGPGETQYF	TGCGCCAGCAGCTTGGCCAACGTGGGAGGGCCCGGGGAGACCCAGTACTTC
TRBD1	TRBV28	once	TRBJ1-2	CASSPGQGLGYTF	TGTGCCAGCAGTCCCGGACAGGGCTTAGGCTACACCTTC
TRBD2	TRBV5-1	.	TRBJ2-1	CASSLNAGAINEQFF	TGCGCCAGCAGCTTGAATGCGGGAGCAATAAATGAGCAGTTCTTC
TRBD1	TRBV7-3	.	TRBJ2-3	CASSTGQGLTDTQYF	TGTGCCAGCAGCACGGGACAGGGGCTCACAGATACGCAGTATTTT
.	TRBV7-9	few	TRBJ1-6	CASSPLPGRNNSPLHF	TGTGCCAGCAGCCCCCTCCCGGGCCGTAATAATTCACCCCTCCACTTT
TRBD1	TRBV5-1	.	TRBJ1-1	CASSGQGVSTEAFF	TGCGCCAGCAGCGGACAGGGCGTATCCACTGAAGCTTTCTTT
TRBD2	TRBV9	.	TRBJ2-7	CASSVAGTSGMYEQYF	TGTGCCAGCAGCGTAGCCGGGACTAGCGGGATGTATGAGCAGTACTTC
.	TRBV7-3	.	TRBJ2-3	CASSPSSLGDTQYF	TGTGCCAGCAGCCCTAGCTCACTTGGAGATACGCAGTATTTT
.	TRBV5-1	few	TRBJ1-2	CASSFQGHYGYTF	TGCGCCAGCAGCTTCCAGGGACACTATGGCTACACCTTC
.	TRBV27	.	TRBJ2-7	CASSLSTQYYEQYF	TGTGCCAGCAGTTTATCTACCCAATATTACGAGCAGTACTTC
.	TRBV20-1	.	TRBJ1-1	CSVGGREAFF	TGCAGTGTAGGGGGTCGGGAAGCTTTCTTT
.	TRBV25-1	.	TRBJ2-3	CASSLSGVDTQYF	TGTGCCAGCAGTCTTTCAGGGGTAGATACGCAGTATTTT
.	TRBV28	.	TRBJ2-7	CASSFRGPTYEQYF	TGTGCCAGCAGTTTCCGCGGGCCTACCTACGAGCAGTACTTC
.	TRBV25-1	few	TRBJ1-4	CASKPVSAPDRTNEKLFF	TGTGCCAGCAAGCCCGTTTCGGCTCCCGACCGAACTAATGAAAAACTGTTTTTT
.	TRBV5-6	.	TRBJ2-7	CASRKGPTYEQYF	TGTGCCAGCAGAAAAGGACCCACCTACGAGCAGTACTTC
.	TRBV28	once	TRBJ1-5	CASRPGRRANNQPQHF	TGTGCCAGCAGGCCCGGTCGCCGGGCCAACAATCAGCCCCAGCATTTT
.	TRBV28	.	TRBJ2-1	CASSCGQTRGLSYNEQFF	TGTGCCAGCAGTTGCGGCCAGACCCGTGGGCTCTCCTACAATGAGCAGTTCTTC
.	TRBV23-1	.	TRBJ2-3	CASSQSSTRRATDTQYF	TGCGCCAGCAGTCAATCGAGCACGCGGAGGGCCACAGATACGCAGTATTTT
.	TRBV6-1	.	TRBJ1-2	CASSEAGRFNGYTF	TGTGCCAGCAGTGAAGCGGGGCGATTCAATGGCTACACCTTC
TRBD2	TRBV5-1	.	TRBJ2-1	CASSVLAGTNEQFF	TGCGCCAGCAGTGTACTAGCGGGGACGAATGAGCAGTTCTTC
.	TRBV29-1	.	TRBJ2-5	CSVGQGALQETQYF	TGCAGCGTTGGGCAAGGGGCCCTCCAAGAGACCCAGTACTTC
.	TRBV27	.	TRBJ2-7	CASSLSGIYEQYF	TGTGCCAGCAGTTTATCGGGGATATACGAGCAGTACTTC
.	TRBV5-1	.	TRBJ2-5	CASSTSYQETQYF	TGCGCCAGCAGCACCTCCTACCAAGAGACCCAGTACTTC
TRBD1	TRBV5-6	.	TRBJ2-7	CASSSQGAPSYEQYF	TGTGCCAGCAGTTCTCAGGGGGCTCCGTCCTACGAGCAGTACTTC
.	TRBV19	once	TRBJ2-7	CASSIQERYEQYF	TGTGCCAGTAGTATACAGGAACGCTACGAGCAGTACTTC
.	TRBV28	.	TRBJ2-5	CASSHLSTGMVIEQYF	TGTGCCAGCAGTCACCTCTCAACAGGGATGGTGATAGAGCAGTACTTC
.	TRBV5-1	.	TRBJ2-3	CASSLTRYTDTQYF	TGCGCCAGCAGCTTAACGCGGTACACAGATACGCAGTATTTT
TRBD1	TRBV5-4	.	TRBJ1-2	CASTQSNRGRLGYTF	TGTGCCAGCACCCAATCAAACAGGGGGCGGCTTGGCTACACCTTC
TRBD2	TRBV5-1	.	TRBJ2-3	CASSRSGGADTQYF	TGCGCCAGCAGCAGGAGCGGGGGGGCAGATACGCAGTATTTT
.	TRBV12-5	.	TRBJ2-3	CASGLGVGGTDTQYF	TGTGCTAGTGGTTTGGGGGTTGGGGGCACAGATACGCAGTATTTT
TRBD2	TRBV30	.	TRBJ2-1	CAWRTSGRGDEQFF	TGTGCCTGGAGGACTAGCGGGAGAGGGGATGAGCAGTTCTTC
.	TRBV9	.	TRBJ2-1	CASSAGYRVHEQFF	TGTGCCAGCAGCGCCGGATACAGGGTCCATGAGCAGTTCTTC
.	TRBV5-4	.	TRBJ2-5	CASSGLGGETQYF	TGTGCCAGCAGCGGACTAGGGGGAGAGACCCAGTACTTC
.	TRBV15	.	TRBJ2-3	CATSSTGRMDTQYF	TGTGCCACCAGCAGTACCGGGAGAATGGATACGCAGTATTTT
.	TRBV2	.	TRBJ1-1	CASRRRGGENTEAFF	TGTGCCAGCAGGCGTAGAGGGGGAGAGAACACTGAAGCTTTCTTT
TRBD1	TRBV7-9	once	TRBJ2-3	CASSRNRDSSNTDTQYF	TGTGCCAGCAGCCGGAACCGGGACAGTAGTAACACAGATACGCAGTATTTT
.	TRBV6-5	.	TRBJ2-6	CASSDVIDRFLTF	TGTGCCAGCAGTGACGTCATTGACAGGTTTCTGACTTTC
.	TRBV10-3	.	TRBJ1-2	CAISDPAAANYGYTF	TGTGCCATCAGTGATCCGGCGGCCGCTAACTATGGCTACACCTTC
TRBD1	TRBV28	.	TRBJ2-7	CASSYPGTGVLGEQYF	TGTGCCAGCAGTTACCCCGGGACAGGGGTGTTGGGTGAGCAGTACTTC
.	TRBV5-5	.	TRBJ1-1	CASSTFTDEAFF	TGTGCCAGCAGCACGTTTACAGATGAAGCTTTCTTT
TRBD1	TRBV27	.	TRBJ2-3	CATHPARRQGRTDTQYF	TGTGCCACCCACCCCGCGAGAAGACAGGGGAGGACAGATACGCAGTATTTT
TRBD2	TRBV30	.	TRBJ2-3	CAWSPRGVRTDTQYF	TGTGCCTGGAGTCCCCGGGGGGTGCGCACAGATACGCAGTATTTT
.	TRBV19	.	TRBJ2-6	CASSIGTGVGGANVLTF	TGTGCCAGTAGTATAGGTACAGGAGTTGGTGGGGCCAACGTCCTGACTTTC